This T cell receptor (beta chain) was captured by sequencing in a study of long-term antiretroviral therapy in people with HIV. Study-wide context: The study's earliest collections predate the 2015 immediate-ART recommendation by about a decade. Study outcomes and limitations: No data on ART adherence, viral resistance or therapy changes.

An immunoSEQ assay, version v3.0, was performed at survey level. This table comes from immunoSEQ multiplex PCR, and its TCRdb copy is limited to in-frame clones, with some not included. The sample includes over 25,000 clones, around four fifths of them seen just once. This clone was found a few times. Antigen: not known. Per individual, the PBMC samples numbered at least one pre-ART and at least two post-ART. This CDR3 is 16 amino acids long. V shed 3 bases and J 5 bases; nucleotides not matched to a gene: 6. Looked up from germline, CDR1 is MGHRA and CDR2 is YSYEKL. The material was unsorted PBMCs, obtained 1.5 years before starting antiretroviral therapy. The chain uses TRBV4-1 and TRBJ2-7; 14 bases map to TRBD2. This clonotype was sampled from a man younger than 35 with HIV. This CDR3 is CASSHPGLAGEDEQYF. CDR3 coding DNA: TGCGCCAGCAGCCATCCGGGACTAGCGGGAGAAGACGAGCAGTACTTC.